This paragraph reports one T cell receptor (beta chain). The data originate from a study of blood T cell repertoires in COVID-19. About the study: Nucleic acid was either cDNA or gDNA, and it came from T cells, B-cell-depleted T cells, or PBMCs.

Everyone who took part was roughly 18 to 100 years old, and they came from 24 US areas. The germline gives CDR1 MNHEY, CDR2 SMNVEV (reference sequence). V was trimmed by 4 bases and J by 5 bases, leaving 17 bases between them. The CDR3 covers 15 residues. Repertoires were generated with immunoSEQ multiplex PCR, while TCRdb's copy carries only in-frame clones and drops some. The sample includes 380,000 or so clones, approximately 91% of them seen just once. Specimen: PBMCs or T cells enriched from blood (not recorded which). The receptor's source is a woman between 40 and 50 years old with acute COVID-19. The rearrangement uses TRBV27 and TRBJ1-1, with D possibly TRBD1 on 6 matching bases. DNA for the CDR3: TGTGCCAGCAGTTCCCCGACAGGTGGTCGGACTGAAGCTTTCTTT. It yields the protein CASSSPTGGRTEAFF.